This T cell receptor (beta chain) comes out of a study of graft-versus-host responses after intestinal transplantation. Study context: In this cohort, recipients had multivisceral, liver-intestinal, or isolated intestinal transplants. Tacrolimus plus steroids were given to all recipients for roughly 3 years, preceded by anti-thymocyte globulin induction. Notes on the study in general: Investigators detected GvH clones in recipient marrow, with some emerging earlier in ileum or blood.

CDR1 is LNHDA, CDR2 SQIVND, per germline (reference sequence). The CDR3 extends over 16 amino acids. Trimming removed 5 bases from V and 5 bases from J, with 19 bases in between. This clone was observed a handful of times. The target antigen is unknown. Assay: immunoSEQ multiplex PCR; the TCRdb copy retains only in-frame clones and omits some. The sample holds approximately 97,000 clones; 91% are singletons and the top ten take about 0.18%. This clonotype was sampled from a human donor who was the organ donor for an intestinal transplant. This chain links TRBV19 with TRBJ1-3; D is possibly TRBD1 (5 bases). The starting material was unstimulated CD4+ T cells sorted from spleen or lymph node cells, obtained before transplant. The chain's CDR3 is CASSQPKAGIRNTIYF. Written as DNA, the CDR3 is TGTGCCAGTAGTCAACCGAAGGCAGGGATCAGAAACACCATATATTTT.